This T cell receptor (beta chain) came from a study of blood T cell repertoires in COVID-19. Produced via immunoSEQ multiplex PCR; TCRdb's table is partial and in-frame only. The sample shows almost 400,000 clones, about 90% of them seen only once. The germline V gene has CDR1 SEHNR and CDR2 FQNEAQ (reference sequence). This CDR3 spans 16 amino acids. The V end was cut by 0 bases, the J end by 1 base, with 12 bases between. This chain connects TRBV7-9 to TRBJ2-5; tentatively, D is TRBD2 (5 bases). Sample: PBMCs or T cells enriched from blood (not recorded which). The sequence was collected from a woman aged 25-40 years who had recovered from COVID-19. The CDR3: CASSLARGTVQETQYF. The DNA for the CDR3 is TGTGCCAGCAGCTTAGCTCGGGGTACGGTCCAAGAGACCCAGTACTTC. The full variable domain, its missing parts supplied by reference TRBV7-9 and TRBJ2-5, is DTGVSQNPRHKITKRGQNVTFRCDPISEHNRLYWYRQTLGQGPEFLTYFQNEAQLEKSRLLSDRFSAERPKGSFSTLEIQRTEQGDSAMYLCASSLARGTVQETQYFGPGTRLLVL.